The text below deals with one T cell receptor beta chain. No antigen is known for it. The method was immunoSEQ multiplex PCR; TCRdb's version includes in-frame clones alone and lacks a portion of them. This repertoire shows 5,000 to 6,000 clones, 69% found once; its top ten account for roughly 33%. With 4 bases removed from V and 2 bases from J, the gap between germline ends came to 9 bases. There are 14 residues in the CDR3. CDR1 SNHLY and CDR2 FYNNEI come from the germline V gene. Tissue processing of the graft released intraepithelial and lamina propria lymphocytes from it. This entry comes from a study of graft-versus-host responses after intestinal transplantation. On the study more broadly: Those transplanted obtained multivisceral, liver-intestinal, or isolated intestinal grafts. Following induction with anti-thymocyte globulin, all recipients were given tacrolimus and steroids for three to four years. Study-wide findings and caveats: Early declines in HvG clones that occurred post-transplant were associated with peak circulating GvH clone levels.

The sequencing used ileum tissue, collected around 310 days after intestinal transplant. This TCR came from a human patient who received an intestinal transplant, so some T cells may come from the graft donor. The chain links TRBV2 to TRBJ1-5; D is ambiguous. For the CDR3, the DNA is TGTGCCAGCAGTGTTTGGGGAGGCAATCAGCCCCAGCATTTT. Translated, it gives CASSVWGGNQPQHF.